The 21 T cell receptor beta chains in this list originate from one sample, sequenced in a study of blood T cell repertoires in COVID-19 (dated by TCRdb to 2020 to 2021). The method was the immunoSEQ multiplex PCR assay. TCRdb took this table from immuneACCESS and kept in-frame rearrangements with V and J called. Such tables lack part of the clones; where checked against another copy, unresolved V genes explain under half of the gap, and the rest is unexplained. Across this sample there are around 230,000 clones, with less than 90% seen only once. The ten biggest clones cover approximately 0.69% of the sample. The sample comprised peripheral blood. Every receptor here comes from a man aged 40-49 years with acute or convalescent COVID-19.

In DNA, the CDR3 is TGTGCCAGCAGCATGGGGACTAGCGGACGGGAAGGTGAGCAGTTCTTC. As protein: CASSMGTSGREGEQFF. The genes are TRBV11-2 and TRBJ2-1, with 11 bases lining up with TRBD2. This CDR3 region has 16 residues. V shed 5 bases, J shed 9 bases, and the junction held 12 bases outside the gene matches. Germline CDR1 reads SGHAT; CDR2 reads FQNNGV.

This clone occurred once. The V and J genes are TRBV5-1 and TRBJ2-7, with D possibly matching TRBD2 (7 bases). The V gene's germline CDR1 is SGHRS and CDR2 YFSETQ. V was clipped by 0 bases and J by 2 bases, with 15 bases between them. The CDR3 is made up of 16 amino acids. The CDR3 region is CASSLGWGRDTYEQYF. The DNA of the CDR3 is TGCGCCAGCAGCTTGGGCTGGGGGAGGGACACCTACGAGCAGTACTTC.

The chain links TRBV7-9 to TRBJ2-7, with D possibly matching TRBD2 (5 bases). Per the germline V gene, CDR1 is SEHNR and CDR2 is FQNEAQ (reference sequence). CDR3 length equals 13 residues. Between the trimmed V and J ends, which lost 1 base and 6 bases, there was a span of 10 bases. The CDR3 loop reads CASSLVTRAEQYF. CDR3 DNA sequence: TGTGCCAGCAGCTTAGTAACGAGGGCCGAGCAGTACTTC.

The V gene is TRBV7-8, the J gene TRBJ2-2; TRBD2 is a possible D gene (5 bases). Germline V gene lookup returns CDR1 SGHVS and CDR2 FQNEAQ. The ends were cut back, 1 base at V and 6 bases at J, with 12 bases in the middle. The CDR3 consists of 15 residues. CDR3 in amino acids: CASSLVGGLPGELFF. In nucleotides, the CDR3 is TGTGCCAGCAGCTTAGTGGGCGGACTCCCCGGGGAGCTGTTTTTT.

This clone has just one count. V is TRBV5-5 and J is TRBJ2-3; weak D call: TRBD1 (5 bases). Trimming stripped 3 bases from V and 6 bases from J, with 11 bases between. Germline V lookup: CDR1 SGHKS, CDR2 YYEKEE (reference sequence). This CDR3 contains 13 residues. Here the CDR3 reads CASSSDIPDTQYF. For the CDR3, the DNA is TGTGCCAGCAGCTCGGACATTCCCGATACGCAGTATTTT.

The chain recombines TRBV7-9 with TRBJ1-2; D remains unclear. Trimming took 7 bases from V and 4 from J, leaving 10 bases between them. The CDR3 runs 12 residues. Germline loops: CDR1 SEHNR, CDR2 FQNEAQ (reference sequence). The CDR3 spells CASTPSGYGYTF. CDR3 bases: TGTGCCAGCACCCCTTCGGGCTATGGCTACACCTTC.

The V gene is TRBV3-1 (or the pseudogene TRBV3-2), the J gene TRBJ2-7; 11 bases fit TRBD2. CDR3 size: 15 residues. CDR1 is LGHDT, CDR2 YNNKEL, per germline (reference sequence). The trim removed 5 bases at V and 4 bases at J, leaving 7 bases unmatched. This CDR3 is CASSFRLAGHYEQYF. The CDR3 DNA reads as TGTGCCAGCAGCTTCCGACTAGCGGGGCATTACGAGCAGTACTTC.

This chain connects TRBV18 to TRBJ2-7, with D perhaps TRBD2 (5 bases). There are 13 residues in the CDR3. Per the germline V gene, CDR1 is KGHSH and CDR2 is LQKENI. The V end lost 3 bases, the J end lost 2 bases, and 8 bases lay between the germline ends. CDR3 sequence (DNA): TGTGCCAGCTCACCCGGGGATACCTACGAGCAGTACTTC. This encodes CASSPGDTYEQYF.

CDR3 sequence reads: CASSITGYSGELFF. The CDR3, as DNA: TGTGCCAGTAGTATAACAGGCTACTCCGGGGAGCTGTTTTTT. The rearrangement uses TRBV19 and TRBJ2-2; tentatively, D is TRBD1 (5 bases). The V end was cut by 2 bases, the J end by 6 bases, with 10 bases between. CDR3 length: 14 residues. Germline values: CDR1 LNHDA, CDR2 SQIVND (reference sequence).

CDR3 protein: CATSAGTSGFGELFF. In DNA form, the CDR3 reads TGTGCCACCAGTGCAGGGACTAGTGGGTTCGGGGAGCTGTTTTTT. The chain couples TRBV24-1 to TRBJ2-2, with 8 bases aligning to TRBD2. This CDR3 spans 15 amino acids. Germline-derived CDR1 and CDR2 are KGHDR and SFDVKD. V shed 5 bases and J 7 bases; nucleotides not matched to a gene: 8.

The chain carries TRBV25-1 and TRBJ2-7; 8 bases match TRBD1. V shed 8 bases and J 2 bases; nucleotides not matched to a gene: 5. Per the germline V gene, CDR1 is MGHDK and CDR2 is SYGVNS. CDR3 length: 13 amino acids. The CDR3 coding sequence is TGTGCCAGCGAGGACAGGGTGACCTACGAGCAGTACTTC. It translates to CASEDRVTYEQYF.

The gene calls are TRBV14 and TRBJ2-2; D gene uncertain. The V gene lost 0 bases and the J gene lost 7 bases, with 9 bases spanning the gap. This CDR3 spans 14 amino acids. Germline CDR1 is SGHDN and CDR2 is FVKESK. The CDR3 DNA reads as TGTGCCAGCAGCCAAGATCTGGCAAGCGGGGAGCTGTTTTTT. Its translation is CASSQDLASGELFF.

This CDR3 is CASSDPRWPYEQYF. The CDR3 DNA is TGTGCCAGCAGTGACCCCAGGTGGCCCTACGAGCAGTACTTC. The chain combines TRBV6-1 with TRBJ2-7; D call uncertain. This CDR3 region has 14 residues. The V and J ends lost 3 bases and 2 bases respectively, with 11 bases between them. Germline V lookup: CDR1 MNHNS, CDR2 SASEGT.

The V and J genes are TRBV5-1 and TRBJ2-3; 7 positions agree with TRBD1. Germline V CDR1 and CDR2: SGHRS, YFSETQ. CDR3 size: 17 residues. V dropped 0 bases and J dropped 7; count of bases not matched to a gene: 14. The CDR3 DNA is TGCGCCAGCAGCTTGGCTACGGCGGCCACAGGGGCATATACGCAGTATTTT. The encoded protein is CASSLATAATGAYTQYF.

The chain couples TRBV27 to TRBJ2-5; 9 nucleotides align to TRBD2. Germline V gives CDR1 MNHEY, CDR2 SMNVEV (reference sequence). With 6 bases clipped from V and 9 bases from J, the junction kept 14 bases outside the gene matches. The CDR3 loop spans 15 amino acids. DNA of the CDR3: TGTGCCAGCAGCACAGCGGGAGGAGGGGGTAGGGCCCAGTACTTC. It specifies CASSTAGGGGRAQYF.

The chain carries TRBV19 and TRBJ2-3; D is ambiguous. Trimming stripped 6 bases from V and 1 base from J, with 14 bases between. Per germline, CDR1 LNHDA and CDR2 SQIVND (reference sequence). The CDR3 is 15 residues long. CDR3 nucleotide sequence: TGTGCCAGTAGCCCGAGCTTTGAAGGCACAGATACGCAGTATTTT. Its translation: CASSPSFEGTDTQYF.

The V and J genes are TRBV4-1 and TRBJ1-2, with unresolved D. CDR3 length: 16 amino acids. CDR1 is MGHRA and CDR2 is YSYEKL in the germline V gene. V was trimmed by 0 bases and J by 5 bases, leaving 16 bases between them. DNA of the CDR3: TGCGCCAGCAGCCAAGATCAAAAGCACCGCACTTATGGCTACACCTTC. Translating gives CASSQDQKHRTYGYTF.

This clone has a single count. V usage is TRBV4-2 and J usage is TRBJ1-1, with 9 positions matching TRBD1. CDR3 length equals 16 residues. V gave up 4 bases and J gave up 2 bases; unmatched junction bases: 8. From germline, CDR1 is LGHNA and CDR2 YNFKEQ. The CDR3 DNA is TGTGCCAGCAGCCCCCAGGACAGGGGATTCAACACTGAAGCTTTCTTT. Translation: CASSPQDRGFNTEAFF.

The chain uses TRBV18 and TRBJ1-1, with D hard to call. Germline lookup yields CDR1 KGHSH and CDR2 LQKENI. Deletions cut 2 bases from V and 1 base from J, with 8 bases between. The CDR3 has 14 residues. DNA for the CDR3: TGTGCCAGCTCACCAAGTACGGGGAACACTGAAGCTTTCTTT. Amino acids: CASSPSTGNTEAFF.

The V call is TRBV9, the J call TRBJ2-5, with D possibly matching TRBD2 (6 bases). With 4 bases removed from V and 7 bases from J, the gap between germline ends came to 20 bases. Germline CDR1 and CDR2: SGDLS and YYNGEE. The CDR3 runs to 15 residues. The CDR3 region is CASSPPGPRAGTQYF. The CDR3 DNA reads TGTGCCAGCAGCCCACCGGGACCGCGAGCGGGGACCCAGTACTTC.

The rearrangement links TRBV7-9 to TRBJ2-1; 8 nucleotides match TRBD2. Unmatched junction bases numbered 3, after V lost 5 bases and J lost 0 bases. CDR1 SEHNR and CDR2 FQNEAQ come from the germline V gene (reference sequence). This CDR3 is 15 amino acids long. The CDR3 protein is CASSPTSGSYNEQFF. Here the CDR3 DNA reads TGTGCCAGCAGCCCTACTAGCGGCTCCTACAATGAGCAGTTCTTC.